A selection of T cell receptor beta chains follows, all from one sample in a study of T cell responses to AZD1222 COVID-19 vaccine. Sequencing was performed with immunoSEQ multiplex PCR; in TCRdb, only in-frame clones are kept and a portion is missing. The sample has over 100,000 clones, about nine tenths seen once. The sample consisted of peripheral blood, taken on day 0 of AZD1222 vaccination. These receptors were taken from an adult in good health. The CDR3 runs from the conserved cysteine through the conserved F or W. The D gene is left open where the match is weak. The size of a clone is reported for some rows only, either as once, few or many, or as a class for expanded clones.

>.|TRBV27|TRBJ1-5|.
CASSSQGGPQHF
TGTGCCAGCAGTTCCCAGGGAGGGCCCCAGCATTTT
>.|TRBV27|TRBJ2-7|TRBD1
CASSEIQGDEQYF
TGTGCCAGCAGTGAAATACAGGGGGACGAGCAGTACTTC
>.|TRBV5-3|TRBJ2-1|.
CARSSSLRQLVKPYNEQFF
TGTGCCAGAAGCTCTTCCCTCCGACAGTTAGTGAAACCTTACAATGAGCAGTTCTTC
>.|TRBV6-5|TRBJ1-2|TRBD1
CASSPWSQGGYGYTF
TGTGCCAGCAGTCCCTGGTCGCAGGGGGGCTATGGCTACACCTTC
>.|TRBV20-1|TRBJ2-5|TRBD1
CSASVGQGRETQYF
TGCAGTGCTAGTGTTGGACAGGGCCGAGAGACCCAGTACTTC
>few|TRBV28|TRBJ1-2|TRBD1
CASSPTGRYHFNYGYTF
TGTGCCAGCAGCCCGACAGGGAGATATCACTTTAACTATGGCTACACCTTC
>few|TRBV6-2/TRBV6-3|TRBJ2-5|.
CASSYSGTQETQYF
TGTGCCAGCAGTTACTCGGGCACCCAAGAGACCCAGTACTTC
>.|TRBV5-1|TRBJ2-2|TRBD2
CAIREGLAGPTGELFF
TGCGCCATCAGAGAGGGACTAGCGGGACCCACCGGGGAGCTGTTTTTT
>.|TRBV7-3|TRBJ2-1|.
CASSFRRTATYNEQFF
TGTGCCAGCAGCTTCCGCCGGACGGCTACCTACAATGAGCAGTTCTTC
>.|TRBV24-1|TRBJ2-2|.
CATRTKDANTGELFF
TGTGCCACCAGGACAAAGGACGCGAACACCGGGGAGCTGTTTTTT
>.|TRBV2|TRBJ1-1|TRBD1
CASSQGEGTEAFF
TGTGCCAGCAGTCAGGGGGAGGGCACTGAAGCTTTCTTT
>once|TRBV7-6|TRBJ2-7|.
CASSLEGGNAYEQYF
TGTGCCAGCAGCTTAGAAGGGGGGAACGCCTACGAGCAGTACTTC
>few|TRBV6-1|TRBJ2-5|.
CASSEAMEGGETQYF
TGTGCCAGCAGTGAAGCGATGGAGGGAGGAGAGACCCAGTACTTC
>.|TRBV18|TRBJ2-7|TRBD1
CASSPIGQGDYEQYF
TGTGCCAGCTCACCAATCGGACAGGGGGACTACGAGCAGTACTTC
>.|TRBV24-1|TRBJ2-3|TRBD2
CATSDLLSGRDTQYF
TGTGCCACCAGTGATTTGCTAAGCGGGAGGGATACGCAGTATTTT
>once|TRBV6-2/TRBV6-3|TRBJ2-7|.
CASSYFGRDYEQYF
TGTGCCAGCAGTTACTTTGGCAGGGACTACGAGCAGTACTTC
>.|TRBV7-9|TRBJ1-4|.
CASSSYPVGNEKLFF
TGTGCCAGCAGTTCCTACCCGGTAGGAAATGAAAAACTGTTTTTT
>.|TRBV23-1|TRBJ1-3|.
CASSQSAGVGNTIYF
TGCGCCAGCAGTCAATCAGCGGGGGTTGGAAACACCATATATTTT
>once|TRBV11-2|TRBJ2-3|TRBD2
CASSSWGLAGTDTQYF
TGTGCCAGCAGCTCCTGGGGACTAGCGGGCACAGATACGCAGTATTTT
>.|TRBV19|TRBJ2-2|.
CASTQAGELFF
TGTGCCAGTACACAGGCCGGGGAGCTGTTTTTT
>.|TRBV5-6|TRBJ1-2|.
CASSREGPYGYTF
TGTGCCAGCAGCCGGGAGGGGCCCTATGGCTACACCTTC
>once|TRBV19|TRBJ1-5|.
CASSILQVGHVKSYSNQPQHF
TGTGCCAGTAGTATACTTCAGGTGGGGCACGTCAAGTCCTATAGCAATCAGCCCCAGCATTTT
>.|TRBV4-3|TRBJ1-2|.
CASSEGLGEYRYGYTF
TGCGCCAGCAGCGAAGGGCTCGGGGAGTATCGCTATGGCTACACCTTC
>once|TRBV5-6|TRBJ1-5|.
CASSLGPNQPQHF
TGTGCCAGCAGCTTGGGTCCCAATCAGCCCCAGCATTTT
>once|TRBV28|TRBJ2-7|TRBD2
CASSGGTSVNSYEQYF
TGTGCCAGCAGCGGAGGGACTAGCGTTAACTCCTACGAGCAGTACTTC
>once|TRBV10-2|TRBJ2-2|.
CASSGQPLNTGELFF
TGCGCCAGCAGTGGACAGCCTCTAAACACCGGGGAGCTGTTTTTT
>.|TRBV19|TRBJ1-4|.
CASSAPRDATNEKLFF
TGTGCCAGTTCCGCACCCAGAGATGCAACTAATGAAAAACTGTTTTTT
>.|TRBV4-3|TRBJ1-1|.
CASSQDWTASEAFF
TGCGCCAGCAGCCAAGATTGGACTGCCTCTGAAGCTTTCTTT
>once|TRBV30|TRBJ1-5|TRBD1
CAWSGQGWGQPQHF
TGTGCCTGGAGTGGACAGGGGTGGGGTCAGCCCCAGCATTTT
>once|TRBV24-1|TRBJ2-3|TRBD2
CATSDSSGGADTQYF
TGTGCCACCAGTGATTCTAGCGGAGGGGCAGATACGCAGTATTTT
>few|TRBV5-1|TRBJ1-1|TRBD1
CASSLREQGMNTEAFF
TGCGCCAGCAGCTTGCGGGAACAGGGGATGAACACTGAAGCTTTCTTT
>.|TRBV18|TRBJ1-1|.
CASSPGLTTMGTEAFF
TGTGCCAGCTCACCGGGCCTGACCACCATGGGCACTGAAGCTTTCTTT
>.|TRBV7-2|TRBJ1-2|.
CASSFDPRGADGYTF
TGTGCCAGCAGCTTCGACCCCAGGGGTGCGGATGGCTACACCTTC
>once|TRBV30|TRBJ1-4|.
CAWTPGVSDEKLFF
TGTGCCTGGACGCCGGGGGTTAGCGATGAAAAACTGTTTTTT
>.|TRBV6-2/TRBV6-3|TRBJ2-3|.
CASSYPLMDTQYF
TGTGCCAGCAGTTACCCACTCATGGATACGCAGTATTTT
>.|TRBV10-2|TRBJ2-1|.
CASSEVWRAKSYNEQFF
TGCGCCAGCAGTGAGGTCTGGCGTGCAAAGTCCTACAATGAGCAGTTCTTC
>.|TRBV21-1|TRBJ1-3|.
CASSKVGASGNTIYF
TGTGCCAGCAGCAAAGTTGGTGCGTCCGGAAACACCATATATTTT